This is a list of T cell receptor beta chains from one sample in a study of blood T cells in healthy people across ages. TCRdb analysed the 5' RACE reads with MiXCR anew, one entry per CDR3 protein. Here the sample spans about 970,000 distinct CDR3 sequences, about 51% being singletons. The sequenced sample was blood. The source of these receptors is a woman aged 55-70 years in good health. CDR3s include the opening cysteine and the closing phenylalanine or tryptophan. D genes are given only for firm matches. Size is stated for part of the rows, as once, few or many counts, or as a class when the clone is expanded.

NA few TRBJ2-3 TRBV9 CASTPGRVTSDTQYF TGTGCCAGCACCCCAGGCCGAGTAACGTCAGATACGCAGTATTTT
NA NA TRBJ2-1 TRBV12-3/TRBV12-4 CASSLNYGGQFF TGTGCCAGCAGTTTGAACTACGGTGGGCAGTTCTTC
TRBD1 NA TRBJ1-2 TRBV20-1 CSARVGQGAPGYTF TGCAGTGCTAGAGTCGGACAGGGGGCGCCGGGCTACACCTTC
NA NA TRBJ1-4 TRBV6-5 CASSYLAGRNEKLFF TGTGCCAGCAGTTACCTGGCAGGGCGTAATGAAAAACTGTTTTTT
TRBD1 few TRBJ2-7 TRBV4-2 CASSQPGQGPEQYF TGTGCCAGCAGCCAGCCGGGACAGGGCCCCGAGCAGTACTTC
NA NA TRBJ2-7 TRBV27 CASSFVGQIYEQYF TGTGCCAGCAGTTTCGTCGGACAGATATACGAGCAGTACTTC
NA NA TRBJ2-3 TRBV5-5 CASSTLGTSTDTQYF TGTGCCAGCAGTACCCTAGGGACTAGCACAGATACGCAGTATTTT
NA NA TRBJ2-7 TRBV20-1 CSATPPRGSYEQYF TGCAGTGCTACACCACCCAGGGGTAGCTACGAGCAGTACTTC
NA NA TRBJ2-4 TRBV27 CVSSSHREPAYWEQYF TGTGTCAGCAGTTCGCACAGGGAACCCGCCTACTGGGAGCAGTACTTC
NA NA TRBJ1-1 TRBV20-1 CSAPRGLGEAFF TGCAGTGCTCCTCGCGGTTTGGGTGAAGCTTTCTTT
NA NA TRBJ2-7 TRBV2 CASKLEDSIYEQYF TGTGCCAGCAAACTCGAGGACAGCATTTACGAGCAGTACTTC
NA NA TRBJ2-7 TRBV10-3 CAISPGNYNEQYF TGTGCCATCTCGCCGGGAAATTACAATGAGCAGTACTTC
TRBD1 NA TRBJ2-7 TRBV5-1 CASSHGQTGTSYEQYF TGCGCCAGCAGCCATGGCCAGACAGGGACCTCCTACGAGCAGTACTTC
TRBD2 NA TRBJ2-6 TRBV27 CASSLLASGVGSGANVLTF TGTGCCAGCAGTTTACTCGCTAGCGGGGTTGGTTCTGGGGCCAACGTCCTGACTTTC
TRBD1 NA TRBJ2-1 TRBV29-1 CSVDRQGLSNEQFF TGCAGCGTTGATAGACAGGGGCTTTCTAATGAGCAGTTCTTC
TRBD2 NA TRBJ2-3 TRBV10-3 CASGLAGGPAQYF TGTGCCTCCGGACTAGCGGGAGGGCCAGCGCAGTATTTT
NA NA TRBJ1-2 TRBV6-5 CASSLRVGYGYTF TGTGCCAGCAGTCTGAGGGTGGGCTATGGCTACACCTTC
NA NA TRBJ2-1 TRBV7-2 CASSLVLGLSLPSSYNEQFF TGTGCCAGCAGCTTAGTTCTCGGATTATCTCTTCCGAGCTCCTACAATGAGCAGTTCTTC
TRBD1 NA TRBJ2-7 TRBV3-1 CASTKGGTGGGEQYF TGTGCCAGCACCAAGGGAGGGACAGGGGGCGGCGAGCAGTACTTC
NA once TRBJ1-2 TRBV25-1 CASPGPLIESYGYTF TGTGCCAGCCCCGGCCCCCTGATAGAGTCCTATGGCTACACCTTC
TRBD1 NA TRBJ1-6 TRBV4-2 CASSQDSGGQGRDSPLHF TGTGCCAGCAGCCAAGATAGTGGGGGACAGGGACGTGATTCACCCCTCCACTTT
TRBD2 once TRBJ2-5 TRBV5-1 CASSILAGSLRETQYF TGCGCCAGCAGCATACTAGCGGGGAGTCTTCGAGAGACCCAGTACTTC
NA many TRBJ2-3 TRBV28 CASMSRGATDTQYF TGTGCCAGCATGTCCCGGGGGGCCACAGATACGCAGTATTTT
TRBD1 few TRBJ1-2 TRBV28 CASRRGGTGLGYTF TGTGCCAGCAGGCGGGGGGGGACAGGTCTTGGCTACACCTTC
NA NA TRBJ2-7 TRBV7-2 CASSLEGESSYEQYF TGTGCCAGCAGCTTAGAAGGAGAAAGCTCCTACGAGCAGTACTTC
NA NA TRBJ1-4 TRBV25-1 CASGSGKGITNEKLFF TGTGCCAGTGGATCGGGGAAAGGGATAACTAATGAAAAACTGTTTTTT
TRBD1 NA TRBJ2-7 TRBV28 CASSATGTGFGEQYF TGTGCCAGCAGCGCGACCGGGACAGGGTTCGGCGAGCAGTACTTC
NA once TRBJ2-3 TRBV27 CASSVFRSDTQYF TGTGCCAGCAGTGTATTCAGGTCCGATACGCAGTATTTT
NA few TRBJ2-1 TRBV5-1 CASSLAASEYNEQFF TGCGCCAGCAGCTTGGCCGCTAGCGAGTACAATGAGCAGTTCTTC
NA NA TRBJ2-1 TRBV5-1 CASSNRVSSYNEQFF TGCGCCAGCAGCAACCGAGTGAGCTCCTACAATGAGCAGTTCTTC
TRBD1 NA TRBJ2-7 TRBV27 CASSSLGGQSSYEQYF TGTGCCAGCAGTTCCCTAGGGGGACAGAGCTCCTACGAGCAGTACTTC
TRBD2 NA TRBJ2-1 TRBV2 CASRVLAGENNEQFF TGTGCCAGCAGAGTACTAGCGGGAGAAAACAATGAGCAGTTCTTC
NA NA TRBJ2-3 TRBV4-3 CASSQESHGGTQYF TGCGCCAGCAGCCAAGAGTCCCACGGAGGAACGCAGTATTTT
NA few TRBJ2-7 TRBV20-1 CSARAPGLYEQYF TGCAGTGCTAGAGCCCCCGGACTCTACGAGCAGTACTTC
NA NA TRBJ2-7 TRBV28 CASTVSPYEQYF TGTGCCAGCACGGTTTCCCCCTACGAGCAGTACTTC
TRBD1 NA TRBJ1-2 TRBV7-2 CASSLGLGQGGGYTF TGTGCCAGCAGCTTAGGACTGGGACAGGGTGGTGGCTACACCTTC
NA NA TRBJ1-4 TRBV12-3/TRBV12-4 CASSSVGRGIEKLFF TGTGCCAGCAGTTCAGTCGGCAGGGGAATTGAAAAACTGTTTTTT
TRBD1 NA TRBJ1-5 TRBV6-2/TRBV6-3 CASSHLPGQGHQPQHF TGTGCCAGCAGTCACCTTCCGGGACAGGGGCATCAGCCCCAGCATTTT
TRBD2 few TRBJ2-3 TRBV5-6 CASSLGTSPSDTQYF TGTGCCAGCAGCTTGGGGACTAGTCCCTCCGATACGCAGTATTTT
NA NA TRBJ1-4 TRBV6-5 CASSYSGLPNEKLFF TGTGCCAGCAGTTACTCGGGATTACCTAATGAAAAACTGTTTTTT
TRBD2 NA TRBJ2-7 TRBV10-1 CASSLHRGLAGEYNEQYF TGCGCCAGCAGCCTTCATCGAGGACTAGCGGGCGAATACAATGAGCAGTACTTC
NA NA TRBJ1-4 TRBV28 CASRAAPGVLEKLFF TGTGCCAGCAGGGCCGCGCCAGGGGTATTAGAAAAACTGTTTTTT
NA few TRBJ2-7 TRBV19 CASSMAAGNYEQYF TGTGCCAGTAGTATGGCGGCGGGAAACTACGAGCAGTACTTC
TRBD1 NA TRBJ2-1 TRBV9 CASSARDRGLWEQFF TGTGCCAGCAGCGCCCGGGACAGGGGGCTATGGGAGCAGTTCTTC
TRBD1 few TRBJ1-5 TRBV27 CASSPWTGMGNQPQHF TGTGCCAGCAGTCCCTGGACAGGGATGGGCAATCAGCCCCAGCATTTT
NA NA TRBJ2-7 TRBV6-1 CASSDTQGFYEQYF TGTGCCAGCAGTGATACCCAGGGGTTCTACGAGCAGTACTTC
TRBD2 NA TRBJ2-1 TRBV28 CASSVRTSGDEQFF TGTGCCAGCAGTGTGAGGACTAGCGGCGATGAGCAGTTCTTC
NA NA TRBJ2-5 TRBV7-9 CASGSDGRETQYF TGTGCCAGCGGCTCAGACGGCCGAGAGACCCAGTACTTC
TRBD2 NA TRBJ2-5 TRBV7-6 CASSLHKRDRERRGNEQYF TGTGCCAGCAGCTTACACAAACGGGATCGAGAGCGGCGGGGGAATGAGCAGTACTTC
NA NA TRBJ1-2 TRBV15 CATSRDPRTNYSYTF TGTGCCACCAGCAGAGATCCTCGGACAAATTATAGCTACACCTTC
TRBD2 NA TRBJ2-1 TRBV5-1 CASSLVAGAPNEQFF TGCGCCAGCAGCTTGGTAGCGGGGGCTCCCAATGAGCAGTTCTTC
NA NA TRBJ2-7 TRBV11-2 CASSSWFNEQYF TGTGCCAGCAGCTCCTGGTTTAACGAGCAGTACTTC